These T cell receptor beta chains were read from a single sample in a study of response to subunit inactivated influenza vaccine. Each CDR3 protein is one row after TCRdb ran MiXCR on the RT-PCR reads. The sample has roughly 620,000 distinct CDR3 sequences, roughly 10% seen once. Another study also made use of these data, one on T cells expressing NK-cell markers.

Material: PBMCs from blood, obtained on the day of vaccination. These receptors all come from a man aged 50 to 60 who received an inactivated influenza vaccine. The CDR3 runs from the conserved cysteine through the conserved F or W. The D gene is left open where the match is weak. Size is omitted from some rows. Given values are once, few, many or a class for expanded clones.

J | size | V | D | CDR3 | DNA
TRBJ1-5 | NA | TRBV7-2 | NA | CASSLRGAGNQPQHF | TGTGCCAGCAGCTTACGAGGGGCAGGCAATCAGCCCCAGCATTTT
TRBJ2-4 | few | TRBV6-2/TRBV6-3 | TRBD1 | CASSYVNRGSKNIQYF | TGTGCCAGCAGTTACGTCAACAGGGGGTCCAAAAACATTCAGTACTTC
TRBJ2-7 | NA | TRBV19 | NA | CARPYRYEQYF | TGTGCCAGACCTTACCGCTACGAGCAGTACTTC
TRBJ1-1 | many | TRBV12-3/TRBV12-4 | NA | CASSFTVNTEAFF | TGTGCCAGCAGTTTTACAGTGAACACTGAAGCTTTCTTT
TRBJ2-5 | few | TRBV5-1 | TRBD2 | CASSGLAGQETQYF | TGCGCCAGCAGCGGACTAGCGGGCCAAGAGACCCAGTACTTC
TRBJ2-2 | few | TRBV7-2 | TRBD2 | CASSGRTSNTGELFF | TGTGCCAGCAGCGGTCGGACTAGTAACACCGGGGAGCTGTTTTTT
TRBJ2-6 | NA | TRBV4-1 | NA | CASSQGNGLDRYYSGANVLTF | TGCGCCAGCAGCCAAGGGAATGGGCTCGACAGGTACTACTCTGGGGCCAACGTCCTGACTTTC
TRBJ2-5 | NA | TRBV28 | TRBD2 | CASRPWASGMGETQYF | TGTGCCAGCAGACCCTGGGCTAGCGGGATGGGAGAGACCCAGTACTTC
TRBJ2-3 | NA | TRBV19 | NA | CASSMLGADTQYF | TGTGCCAGTAGTATGCTAGGGGCAGATACGCAGTATTTT
TRBJ1-3 | NA | TRBV27 | NA | CASSSTRFRNTIYF | TGTGCCAGCAGTTCCACCCGTTTCCGGAACACCATATATTTT
TRBJ2-7 | few | TRBV14 | TRBD1 | CASSRPGQGINEQYF | TGTGCCAGCAGCCGTCCGGGACAGGGAATCAACGAGCAGTACTTC
TRBJ2-3 | many | TRBV11-2 | TRBD2 | CASSLGLKRGVTDTQYF | TGTGCCAGCAGCTTAGGTCTCAAGCGGGGGGTCACAGATACGCAGTATTTT
TRBJ1-1 | NA | TRBV20-1 | TRBD1 | CSARPYSQGGTEAFF | TGCAGTGCTAGGCCATACTCACAGGGGGGTACTGAAGCTTTCTTT
TRBJ2-1 | many | TRBV12-3/TRBV12-4 | NA | CASSRGGYYNEQFF | TGTGCCAGCAGTCGAGGGGGTTACTACAATGAGCAGTTCTTC
TRBJ1-1 | few | TRBV4-3 | TRBD1 | CASSQSLPGQYTEAFF | TGCGCCAGCAGCCAATCCCTCCCGGGACAGTACACTGAAGCTTTCTTT
TRBJ2-1 | NA | TRBV30 | NA | CAWSPTGNEQFF | TGTGCCTGGAGTCCCACAGGTAATGAGCAGTTCTTC
TRBJ2-1 | NA | TRBV9 | NA | CASSPDYFYNEQFF | TGTGCCAGCAGCCCAGACTACTTTTACAATGAGCAGTTCTTC
TRBJ2-6 | NA | TRBV7-7 | NA | CASSLGIDTGANVLTF | TGTGCTAGCAGCTTAGGGATAGACACTGGGGCCAACGTCCTGACTTTC
TRBJ2-3 | NA | TRBV18 | TRBD1 | CASSPPGQGPADTQYF | TGTGCCAGCTCACCTCCGGGACAGGGGCCGGCAGATACGCAGTATTTT
TRBJ2-1 | few | TRBV7-8 | NA | CASSSTQNEQFF | TGTGCCAGCAGCTCGACCCAGAATGAGCAGTTCTTC
TRBJ2-1 | few | TRBV29-1 | TRBD2 | CSVDTGGPGEQFF | TGCAGCGTTGATACGGGAGGGCCCGGTGAGCAGTTCTTC
TRBJ2-1 | few | TRBV15 | NA | CATSRGVGSSYNEQFF | TGTGCCACCAGCAGGGGCGTCGGGAGCTCCTACAATGAGCAGTTCTTC
TRBJ2-3 | few | TRBV7-9 | NA | CASSAPGTRLTDTQYF | TGTGCCAGCAGCGCCCCCGGGACAAGACTCACAGATACGCAGTATTTT
TRBJ2-7 | few | TRBV3-1 | NA | CASSQDWVSEQYF | TGTGCCAGCAGCCAAGACTGGGTATCCGAGCAGTACTTC
TRBJ2-1 | NA | TRBV6-2/TRBV6-3 | NA | CASSYSIRAGVDEQFF | TGTGCCAGCAGTTACTCGATAAGGGCGGGTGTTGATGAGCAGTTCTTC
TRBJ2-5 | NA | TRBV28 | NA | CASSLLEQETQYF | TGTGCCAGCAGTTTATTGGAACAAGAGACCCAGTACTTC
TRBJ2-7 | NA | TRBV20-1 | NA | CSARDSGTYEQYF | TGCAGTGCTAGAGATTCAGGGACCTACGAGCAGTACTTC
TRBJ2-7 | many | TRBV6-8 | TRBD1 | CASSYSGQGYDEQYF | TGTGCCAGCAGTTACTCGGGACAGGGGTACGACGAGCAGTACTTC
TRBJ2-7 | NA | TRBV6-2/TRBV6-3 | NA | CASSYSTWRSYEQYF | TGTGCCAGCAGTTACTCGACGTGGCGGTCCTACGAGCAGTACTTC
TRBJ1-1 | NA | TRBV12-3/TRBV12-4 | NA | CASSPQTVNTEAFF | TGTGCCAGCAGTCCACAGACAGTGAACACTGAAGCTTTCTTT
TRBJ1-1 | many | TRBV5-1 | NA | CASSLAPGNTEAFF | TGCGCCAGCAGCTTGGCTCCCGGAAACACTGAAGCTTTCTTT
TRBJ2-1 | NA | TRBV24-1 | TRBD2 | CATSDRLAGGRKQSSYNEQFF | TGTGCCACCAGTGATCGGCTAGCGGGGGGGCGGAAACAAAGCTCCTACAATGAGCAGTTCTTC
TRBJ2-2 | few | TRBV5-1 | NA | CASSLADRTGELFF | TGCGCCAGCAGCCTCGCGGACAGAACCGGGGAGCTGTTTTTT
TRBJ2-7 | NA | TRBV18 | NA | CASSYSHGPYEQYF | TGTGCCAGCTCATACAGCCATGGCCCCTACGAGCAGTACTTC
TRBJ2-1 | few | TRBV18 | TRBD1 | CASSLGSGTGYNEQFF | TGTGCCAGCTCACTCGGAAGTGGGACAGGGTACAATGAGCAGTTCTTC
TRBJ2-1 | few | TRBV7-2 | TRBD2 | CASSISGSYNEQFF | TGTGCCAGCAGCATAAGCGGGAGTTATAATGAGCAGTTCTTC
TRBJ2-2 | NA | TRBV29-1 | NA | CSVKGRAGELFF | TGCAGCGTAAAGGGGCGGGCCGGGGAGCTGTTTTTT
TRBJ1-1 | NA | TRBV27 | NA | CASSYGRGTEAFF | TGTGCCAGCAGCTATGGGAGGGGGACTGAAGCTTTCTTT
TRBJ2-7 | NA | TRBV6-2/TRBV6-3 | TRBD2 | CASSYPPGTSGRAGSSYEQYF | TGTGCCAGCAGTTACCCACCCGGGACTAGCGGGAGGGCCGGGAGCTCCTACGAGCAGTACTTC
TRBJ1-6 | NA | TRBV15 | NA | CATSRKYAKNSPLHF | TGTGCCACCAGCAGGAAGTACGCTAAGAATTCACCCCTCCACTTT
TRBJ2-7 | once | TRBV2 | NA | CASSEGRLGRFGAYEQYF | TGTGCCAGCAGTGAAGGACGATTGGGGAGGTTTGGCGCCTACGAGCAGTACTTC
TRBJ2-3 | few | TRBV5-5 | TRBD2 | CASSYGTSAADTQYF | TGTGCCAGCAGTTATGGGACTAGCGCGGCAGATACGCAGTATTTT
TRBJ2-3 | few | TRBV12-3/TRBV12-4 | NA | CASSNAGDTQYF | TGTGCCAGCAGTAATGCGGGAGATACGCAGTATTTT
TRBJ1-2 | few | TRBV24-1 | NA | CATSATSHYGYTF | TGTGCCACCAGTGCCACATCCCACTATGGCTACACCTTC
TRBJ2-6 | NA | TRBV29-1 | TRBD1 | CSVQGAAPSGANVLTF | TGCAGCGTACAGGGGGCTGCCCCCTCTGGGGCCAACGTCCTGACTTTC
TRBJ2-5 | NA | TRBV5-6 | NA | CASSPTTATQETQYF | TGTGCCAGCAGCCCAACGACAGCCACCCAAGAGACCCAGTACTTC
TRBJ1-1 | few | TRBV6-5 | NA | CASSYSSSRNTEAFF | TGTGCCAGCAGTTACTCGAGCAGCCGGAACACTGAAGCTTTCTTT
TRBJ2-7 | many | TRBV12-3/TRBV12-4 | NA | CASSTGLEQYF | TGTGCCAGCTCGACGGGGCTTGAGCAGTACTTC
TRBJ2-3 | NA | TRBV4-2 | NA | CASSQDPQGASTDTQYF | TGTGCCAGCAGCCAAGACCCTCAGGGAGCTAGCACAGATACGCAGTATTTT
TRBJ2-2 | few | TRBV4-3 | NA | CASSQDSGVPGELFF | TGCGCCAGCAGCCAAGATTCCGGGGTCCCCGGGGAGCTGTTTTTT
TRBJ1-2 | many | TRBV12-3/TRBV12-4 | NA | CASSNTGSRFGYTF | TGTGCCAGCAGCAATACAGGGTCCCGTTTTGGCTACACCTTC
TRBJ2-5 | NA | TRBV6-2/TRBV6-3 | NA | CASSSGQFETQYF | TGTGCCAGCAGCAGCGGACAGTTCGAGACCCAGTACTTC
TRBJ2-7 | many | TRBV18 | NA | CASSPRTTTYEQYF | TGTGCCAGCTCACCACGGACGACAACCTACGAGCAGTACTTC